This paragraph covers one T cell receptor beta chain sequence. Its recognized antigen is unknown. No qualities accompany the bases; no much larger clone lies one base away. TCRbeta CDR3 regions were sequenced with the immunoSEQ Assay. After extraction, genomic DNA underwent amplification by bias-controlled multiplex PCR, followed by high-throughput sequencing. Under the source paper's analysis protocol: To quantify the absolute abundance of every unique TCRbeta CDR3 region, sequences were collapsed and filtered. T cell fraction was estimated by normalization of TCRbeta template counts to usable DNA, with usable DNA being measured through amplification of reference genes present in all nucleated cells. Repertoire TCRs were annotated as SARS-CoV-2-specific when V gene, CDR3 amino acid sequence and J gene were exactly matched to a known reactive TCR set. The reference SARS-CoV-2 TCR set came from MIRA and was filtered for enrichment in COVID-19-positive ImmuneCODE repertoires, removing public or cross-reactive TCRs. Drawing on the MIRA antigens, annotated TCRs were analysed further at the level of specific ORF or position within ORF. Depth was the summed frequency of annotated unique rearrangements, while breadth was defined as annotated unique rearrangements over total unique productive rearrangements. Two-sided Wilcoxon rank-sum tests were applied when comparing TCR breadth between groups. TCRdb retrieved this table from immuneACCESS and kept in-frame rearrangements only. Not all clones are present; in checked studies, unresolved V genes account for under half, and no reason is known for the remainder. The V and J calls and clone size are taken from that table; D and trimming were inferred from the DNA. The sample records about 350,000 clones, roughly 90% of which are singletons. The leading ten clones occupy approximately 5.9% of the sample.

This sample stems from a study of Ad26.COV2.S vaccination and SARS-CoV-2 variants (dated by TCRdb to the early 2020s). Study-level background: Donors in the vaccine arm were drawn from COV1001, a multicentre, randomized, double-blind, placebo-controlled phase I-IIa trial testing Ad26.COV2.S in healthy adults. Dosing of Ad26.COV2.S was intramuscular, at either 5x10^10 or 1x10^11 viral particles, delivered as one shot or as two shots spaced 56 days apart. TCRbeta repertoire sequencing was used to assess the specificity and breadth of SARS-CoV-2-reactive T cell receptors after Ad26.COV2.S vaccination. A total of approximately 30 samples were included in the TCR-sequenced set, comprising roughly 19 Ad26.COV2.S vaccine recipients, 5 placebo recipients and 8 SARS-CoV-2 convalescent individuals. Trial participants were randomized into five groups of five: low-dose or high-dose Ad26.COV2.S given once or twice, or placebo on both occasions. Throughout the experiments and outcome assessment, investigators stayed blinded to trial group allocation. Findings and caveats that apply to the study as a whole: The authors noted that total T cell responses may have been underestimated by the TCR breadth and depth analyses. Comparing responses between vaccine doses or regimens was not something the study was powered to do. Higher spike-specific TCR breadth was observed in Ad26.COV2.S recipients than in placebo recipients (P = 0.0014). After vaccination, substantial breadth of spike-specific CD8+ and CD4+ T cell responses was reported. Comparable non-spike TCR breadth was observed between vaccine and placebo recipients, consistent with only spike being contained in the vaccine.

What this sample's treatment or condition label stands for: around 19 received Ad26.COV2.S at low or high dose, single or two shots; roughly five received placebo; per-sample allocation not given. Repertoires of vaccine and placebo recipients were sequenced from samples collected on day 63 after the first injection. Cohort 1b enrolled around 23 adults aged 18-55 years at a single site in Boston, USA, between 29 July and 7 August 2020. Ad26.COV2.S consisted of a replication-incompetent adenovirus type 26 vector by which a prefusion-stabilized SARS-CoV-2 spike protein from the original Wuhan strain was expressed. The specimen was peripheral blood, collected in a trial of Ad26.COV2.S vaccine versus placebo. The TCR comes from a person aged 18-60 years who received the Ad26.COV2.S COVID-19 vaccine or a placebo.

The DNA sequence is as follows: TGTGCCAGCAGTCTTCTGTGGGGAGAAAGTGAAGCTTTCTTT. Its coded protein is CASSLLWGESEAFF. The V and J genes are TRBV6-2 or TRBV6-3 and TRBJ1-1; the D segment cannot be called with confidence. V is clipped by 5 bases and J by 7 bases, and the sequence between their germline boundaries is 17 bases long. The CDR3, cysteine through phenylalanine, is 14 amino acids long. The kept DNA is CDR3 alone, 42 bases in frame from the first base. The germline V gene encodes CDR1 MNHEY and CDR2 SVGEGT.